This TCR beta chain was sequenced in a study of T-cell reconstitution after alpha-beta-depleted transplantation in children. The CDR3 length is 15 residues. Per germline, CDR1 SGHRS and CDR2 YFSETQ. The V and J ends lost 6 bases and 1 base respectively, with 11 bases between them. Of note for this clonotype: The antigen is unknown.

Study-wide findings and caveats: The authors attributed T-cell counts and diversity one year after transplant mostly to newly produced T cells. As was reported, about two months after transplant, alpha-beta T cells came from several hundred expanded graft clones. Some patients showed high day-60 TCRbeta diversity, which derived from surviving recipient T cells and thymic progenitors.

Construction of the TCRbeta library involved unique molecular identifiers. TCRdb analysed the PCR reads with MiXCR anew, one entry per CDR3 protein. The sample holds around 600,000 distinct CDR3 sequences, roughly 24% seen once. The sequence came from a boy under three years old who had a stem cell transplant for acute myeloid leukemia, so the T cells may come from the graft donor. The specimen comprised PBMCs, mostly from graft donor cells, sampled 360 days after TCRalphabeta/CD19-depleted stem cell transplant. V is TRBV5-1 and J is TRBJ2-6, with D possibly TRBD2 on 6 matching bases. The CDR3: CASTLGTSGANVLTF. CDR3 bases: TGCGCCAGCACCCTGGGGACTTCTGGGGCCAACGTCCTGACTTTC.